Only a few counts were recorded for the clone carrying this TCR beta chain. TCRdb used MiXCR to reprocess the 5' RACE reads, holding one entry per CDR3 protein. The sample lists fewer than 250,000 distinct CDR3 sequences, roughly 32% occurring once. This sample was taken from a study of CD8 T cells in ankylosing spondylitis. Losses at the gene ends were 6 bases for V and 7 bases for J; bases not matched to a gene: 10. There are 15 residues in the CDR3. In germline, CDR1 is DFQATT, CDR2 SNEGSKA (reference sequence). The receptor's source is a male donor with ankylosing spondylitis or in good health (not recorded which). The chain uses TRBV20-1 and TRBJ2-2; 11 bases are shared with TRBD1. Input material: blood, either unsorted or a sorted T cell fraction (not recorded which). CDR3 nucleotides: TGCAGTGCACCGGACAGGGGGCGAAAGAACGGGGAGCTGTTTTTT. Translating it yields CSAPDRGRKNGELFF.